The 21 T cell receptor beta chains below come from one sample, sequenced in a study of neurological immune-mediated disorders. As to time point: longitudinal time-point 3. MiXCR, run by TCRdb on the 5' RACE reads, gives a single entry per CDR3 protein. The table lists about 53,000 distinct CDR3 sequences, roughly 8.3% of them singletons. The specimen was PBMCs. The receptors derive from a woman aged 40 to 49 in good health.

This clonotype has ten or more counts. The chain joins TRBV5-5 to TRBJ2-3; D gene ambiguous. V was cut by 2 bases and J by 4 bases, with 11 bases left in between. The CDR3 contains 14 residues. The germline V gene encodes CDR1 SGHKS and CDR2 YYEKEE (reference sequence). DNA of the CDR3: TGTGCCAGCAGCTTAAGGCAACCAGCAGATACGCAGTATTTT. This encodes CASSLRQPADTQYF.

This clonotype was seen once. A read error may explain this, as a much larger clone is one base away. The chain joins TRBV6-1 to TRBJ2-2; TRBD1 is a possible D gene (5 bases). Between the trimmed V and J ends, which lost 0 bases and 6 bases, there was a span of 11 bases. This CDR3 is built from 15 residues. The germline CDR1 and CDR2 sequences are MNHNS and SASEGT. CDR3 DNA: TGTGCCAGCAGTGAAGCGTGGATAGGGGCCGGGGAGCTGTTTTTT. Protein: CASSEAWIGAGELFF.

In its sample, this clonotype was seen many times. This chain links TRBV4-2 with TRBJ1-5; 9 nucleotides line up with TRBD1. Per the germline V gene, CDR1 is LGHNA and CDR2 is YNFKEQ. V lost 0 bases and J lost 7; bases outside the gene matches: 7. The CDR3 consists of 16 residues. The CDR3 here is CASSQDDTGGFQPQHF. CDR3 sequence (DNA): TGTGCCAGCAGCCAAGATGACACAGGGGGCTTCCAGCCCCAGCATTTT.

This clonotype was seen many times. The V gene is TRBV6-2 or TRBV6-3, the J gene TRBJ2-7, with D possibly called TRBD1 or TRBD2 (5 bases each). Between the trimmed V and J ends, which lost 3 bases and 3 bases, there was a span of 18 bases. Germline CDR1 MNHEY, CDR2 SVGEGT. There are 16 residues in the CDR3. The CDR3: CASSYPGDREDYEQYF. As DNA, the CDR3 is TGTGCCAGCAGTTATCCCGGGGACCGGGAAGACTACGAGCAGTACTTC.

This clonotype was counted many times. The chain is built from TRBV12-3 or TRBV12-4 and TRBJ1-2, with D possibly matching TRBD1 (5 bases). V gave up 1 base and J gave up 4 bases, with 13 bases separating them. The CDR3 is 15 amino acids. CDR3: CASSLVVQGGYGYTF. The CDR3 DNA reads TGTGCCAGCAGTTTAGTAGTCCAGGGTGGCTATGGCTACACCTTC.

This clonotype was seen ten or more times. The chain couples TRBV20-1 to TRBJ1-2, with a tentative D call TRBD1 (5 bases). The V end was cut by 5 bases, the J end by 7 bases, with 20 bases between. The CDR3 has 14 residues. Germline assignment: CDR1 DFQATT and CDR2 SNEGSKA (reference sequence). This CDR3 is CSAPAPSGTLGYTF. The DNA for the CDR3 is TGCAGTGCTCCAGCCCCTTCAGGGACCCTTGGCTACACCTTC.

There are many counts of this clonotype. This sequence joins TRBV7-2 and TRBJ2-5, with 9 positions matching TRBD1. Germline assignment: CDR1 SGHTA and CDR2 FQGNSA. There are 14 residues in the CDR3. V shed 4 bases, J shed 4 bases, and the junction held 4 bases outside the gene matches. CDR3 region: CASSSQGARETQYF. The CDR3 region has the DNA TGTGCCAGCAGCTCACAGGGGGCGCGAGAGACCCAGTACTTC.

The table lists this clonotype with many counts. The chain is built from TRBV29-1 and TRBJ1-1, with TRBD1 matching 9 bases. The CDR3 totals 12 residues. Germline CDR1 SQVTM, CDR2 ANQGSEA. Germline trimming cut 4 bases from V and 11 bases from J; bases unmatched to any gene: 8. The CDR3 DNA reads as TGCAGCGTTGGGGGACAGGGAGGGCCGGCTTTCTTT. The encoded protein is CSVGGQGGPAFF.

A few counts support this clonotype. The CDR3 DNA follows: TGCGCCAGCAGCTTGGGCCCCAACCTCGACAGGGGGTCGGGTGGCTACACCTTC. It is translated as CASSLGPNLDRGSGGYTF. This chain joins TRBV5-1 and TRBJ1-2; the match to TRBD1 covers 9 bases. The CDR3 runs 18 residues. CDR1 is SGHRS and CDR2 is YFSETQ in the germline V gene. V shed 0 bases, J shed 7 bases, and the junction held 16 bases outside the gene matches. The entire variable domain, with the rest obtained from reference TRBV5-1 and TRBJ1-2, is as follows: KAGVTQTPRYLIKTRGQQVTLSCSPISGHRSVSWYQQTPGQGLQFLFEYFSETQRNKGNFPGRFSGRQFSNSRSEMNVSTLELGDSALYLCASSLGPNLDRGSGGYTFGSGTRLTVV.

This clonotype has a count of ten or more. The chain couples TRBV10-3 to TRBJ1-1; D uncertain. The CDR3 loop spans 16 amino acids. Germline CDR1 is ENHRY and CDR2 is SYGVKD. V lost 1 base and J lost 7, with 19 bases in between. The CDR3 nucleotides are TGTGCCATCAGTGAGTTGGGAGAGACCGGGCTGAGTGAAGCTTTCTTT. Protein product: CAISELGETGLSEAFF.

This clonotype was seen at least ten times. This sequence joins TRBV7-8 and TRBJ2-7; 8 bases fit TRBD1. Unmatched junction bases numbered 6, after V lost 0 bases and J lost 5 bases. The CDR3 totals 15 residues. CDR1 SGHVS and CDR2 FQNEAQ come from the germline V gene. CDR3 loop: CASSLAGTGSHEQYF. CDR3 bases: TGTGCCAGCAGCTTAGCCGGGACAGGAAGCCACGAGCAGTACTTC.

This clonotype has a count of ten or more. The rearrangement uses TRBV7-9 and TRBJ2-3; no definite D call. This CDR3 spans 15 amino acids. Germline-derived CDR1 and CDR2 are SEHNR and FQNEAQ (reference sequence). The V and J ends lost 3 bases and 2 bases respectively, with 12 bases between them. The DNA for the CDR3 is TGTGCCAGCAGCTTTGGAGACTTACCCACAGATACGCAGTATTTT. Translated: CASSFGDLPTDTQYF.

This clonotype was detected ten times or more. The chain recombines TRBV29-1 with TRBJ1-5; tentatively, D is TRBD1 (6 bases). The germline V and J ends were trimmed by 0 bases and 0 bases, with 21 bases remaining between them. The CDR3 is 19 amino acids. The germline gives CDR1 SQVTM, CDR2 ANQGSEA. CDR3 residues: CSVEDLPGVDHYSNQPQHF. The CDR3 nucleotides are TGCAGCGTTGAAGATCTACCAGGGGTAGACCACTATAGCAATCAGCCCCAGCATTTT.

This clonotype has at least ten counts. This sequence joins TRBV5-1 and TRBJ2-5; 9 nucleotides agree with TRBD2. Germline loops: CDR1 SGHRS, CDR2 YFSETQ. There are 13 residues in the CDR3. J lost 5 bases, V lost 4 bases, and 3 bases had no gene match. CDR3 coding DNA: TGCGCCAGCAGCCTAGCGGGGAAGGAGACCCAGTACTTC. Residues: CASSLAGKETQYF. Full variable domain (missing parts from reference TRBV5-1 and TRBJ2-5): KAGVTQTPRYLIKTRGQQVTLSCSPISGHRSVSWYQQTPGQGLQFLFEYFSETQRNKGNFPGRFSGRQFSNSRSEMNVSTLELGDSALYLCASSLAGKETQYFGPGTRLLVL.

This clonotype was found many times. The V and J genes are TRBV5-1 and TRBJ1-1; D remains unclear. This CDR3 has 15 amino acids. CDR1 is SGHRS, CDR2 YFSETQ, per germline. The V gene lost 1 base and the J gene lost 2 bases, with 12 bases spanning the gap. The CDR3 DNA is TGCGCCAGCAGCTTGTCGAGGCAGCTTAACACTGAAGCTTTCTTT. Protein: CASSLSRQLNTEAFF.

With respect to this clonotype: A read error may account for a junction end that differs from germline. The CDR3 bases are TGCTGTGCCGGGGGGGGTTCGGGGACGAATCAGCCCCAGCATTTC. It specifies CCAGGGSGTNQPQHF. V gene TRBV20-1 combines with J gene TRBJ1-5; a weak D match, TRBD1 (5 bases). Germline-derived CDR1 and CDR2 are DFQATT and SNEGSKA (reference sequence). The CDR3 spans 15 residues.

The chain links TRBV6-2 or TRBV6-3 to TRBJ2-1, with D tentatively TRBD1 (5 bases). V was clipped by 7 bases and J by 7 bases, with 20 bases between them. The germline gives CDR1 MNHEY, CDR2 SVGEGT. This CDR3 is 15 amino acids long. This CDR3 is CASNYRSLIGNEQFF. The CDR3 DNA reads as TGTGCCAGCAACTACAGGAGCCTAATTGGAAATGAGCAGTTCTTC.

This clonotype was recorded at least ten times. V and J are TRBV5-1 and TRBJ2-6; 8 nucleotides line up with TRBD1. Germline assignment: CDR1 SGHRS and CDR2 YFSETQ. With 4 bases clipped from V and 2 bases from J, the junction kept 2 bases outside the gene matches. This CDR3 comprises 15 residues. The CDR3 DNA reads TGCGCCAGCAGCGGACAGGGCCCTGGGGCCAACGTCCTGACTTTC. Amino acid sequence: CASSGQGPGANVLTF.

This clonotype has just one count. Compared with germline, one end of the junction differs, possibly owing to a read error. V is TRBV14 and J is TRBJ1-1, with 7 positions matching TRBD1. The CDR3 spans 14 residues. Germline V gene data show CDR1 as SGHDN and CDR2 as FVKESK. The CDR3 loop is CASRRTGLFTEAFF. CDR3 DNA: TGTGCCAGCAGAAGGACAGGCCTTTTCACTGAGGCTTTCTTT.

This clonotype appeared many times. This chain uses TRBV29-1 with TRBJ2-1, with 9 bases fitting TRBD2. With V trimmed by 5 bases and J by 1 base, 9 bases remained unmatched. Per germline, CDR1 SQVTM and CDR2 ANQGSEA. This CDR3 has 16 residues. In nucleotides, the CDR3 is TGCAGCGTTTCAGGTCGGGCGGGAGGGTCCTACAATGAGCAGTTCTTC. It codes for CSVSGRAGGSYNEQFF.

V gene TRBV6-6 combines with J gene TRBJ2-2; 8 bases are a match to TRBD1. The trim removed 6 bases at V and 4 bases at J, leaving 7 bases unmatched. The CDR3 totals 15 residues. Germline V gene data show CDR1 as MNHNY and CDR2 as SVGAGI (reference sequence). DNA for the CDR3: TGTGCCAGCAGGTGGGACAGGCGGAGCACCGGGGAGCTGTTTTTT. It is translated as CASRWDRRSTGELFF.